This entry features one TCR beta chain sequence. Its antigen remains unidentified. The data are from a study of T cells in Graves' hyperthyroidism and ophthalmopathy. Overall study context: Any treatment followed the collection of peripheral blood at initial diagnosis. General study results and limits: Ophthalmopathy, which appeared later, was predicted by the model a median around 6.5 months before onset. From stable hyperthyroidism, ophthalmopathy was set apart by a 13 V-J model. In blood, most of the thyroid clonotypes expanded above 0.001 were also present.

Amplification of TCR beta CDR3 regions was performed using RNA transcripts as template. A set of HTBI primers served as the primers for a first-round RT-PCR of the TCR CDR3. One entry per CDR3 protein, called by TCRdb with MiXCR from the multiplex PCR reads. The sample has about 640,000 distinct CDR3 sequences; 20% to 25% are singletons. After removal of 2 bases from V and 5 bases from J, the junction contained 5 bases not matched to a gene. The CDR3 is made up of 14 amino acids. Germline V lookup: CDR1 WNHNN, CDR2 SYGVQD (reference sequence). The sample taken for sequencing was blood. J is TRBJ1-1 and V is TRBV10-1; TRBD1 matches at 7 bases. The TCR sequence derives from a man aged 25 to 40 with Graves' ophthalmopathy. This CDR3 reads CASSELPGGTEAFF. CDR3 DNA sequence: TGCGCCAGCAGTGAGCTTCCAGGGGGGACTGAAGCTTTCTTT.